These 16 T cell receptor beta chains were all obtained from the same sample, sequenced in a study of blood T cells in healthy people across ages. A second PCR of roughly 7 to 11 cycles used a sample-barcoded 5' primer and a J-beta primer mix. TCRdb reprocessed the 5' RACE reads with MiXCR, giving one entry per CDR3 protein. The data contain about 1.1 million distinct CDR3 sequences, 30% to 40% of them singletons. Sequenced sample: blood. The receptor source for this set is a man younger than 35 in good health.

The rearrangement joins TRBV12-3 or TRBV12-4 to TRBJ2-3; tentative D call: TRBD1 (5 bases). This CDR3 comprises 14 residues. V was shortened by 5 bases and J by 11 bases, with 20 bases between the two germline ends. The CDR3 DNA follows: TGTGCCAGCAGTCTTAGACAGTTCCCAGATGTGCAGTATTTT. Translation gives CASSLRQFPDVQYF.

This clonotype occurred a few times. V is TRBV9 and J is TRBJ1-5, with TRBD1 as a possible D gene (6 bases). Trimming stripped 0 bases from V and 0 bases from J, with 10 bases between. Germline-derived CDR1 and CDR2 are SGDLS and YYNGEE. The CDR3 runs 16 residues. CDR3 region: CASSVGTEYSNQPQHF. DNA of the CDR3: TGTGCCAGCAGCGTAGGGACAGAGTATAGCAATCAGCCCCAGCATTTT.

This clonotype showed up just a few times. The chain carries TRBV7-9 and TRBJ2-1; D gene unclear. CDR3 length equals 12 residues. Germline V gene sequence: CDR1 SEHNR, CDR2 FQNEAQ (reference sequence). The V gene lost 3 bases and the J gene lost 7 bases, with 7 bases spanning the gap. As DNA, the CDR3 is TGTGCCAGCAGCTTTTTAGGAAATGAGCAGTTCTTC. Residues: CASSFLGNEQFF.

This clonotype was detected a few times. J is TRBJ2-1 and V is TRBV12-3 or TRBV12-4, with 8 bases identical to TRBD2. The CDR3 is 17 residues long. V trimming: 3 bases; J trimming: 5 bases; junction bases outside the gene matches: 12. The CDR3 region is CASSFRRTSWGNNEQFF. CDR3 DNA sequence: TGTGCCAGCAGTTTCCGAAGGACTAGCTGGGGAAACAATGAGCAGTTCTTC.

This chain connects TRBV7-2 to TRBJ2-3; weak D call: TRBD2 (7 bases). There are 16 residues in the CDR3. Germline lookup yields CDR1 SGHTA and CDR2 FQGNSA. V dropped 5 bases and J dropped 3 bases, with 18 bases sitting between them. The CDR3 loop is CASSPQGGELTDTQYF. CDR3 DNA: TGTGCCAGCAGCCCCCAAGGGGGGGAATTAACAGATACGCAGTATTTT.

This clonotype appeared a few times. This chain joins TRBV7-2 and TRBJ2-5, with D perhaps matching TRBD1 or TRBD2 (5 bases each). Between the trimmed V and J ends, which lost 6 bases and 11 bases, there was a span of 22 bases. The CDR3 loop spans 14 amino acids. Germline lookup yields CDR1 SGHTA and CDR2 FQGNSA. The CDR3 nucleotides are TGTGCCAGCAGTAGAGAGCGGACGGACAATGAGCAGTACTTC. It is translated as CASSRERTDNEQYF.

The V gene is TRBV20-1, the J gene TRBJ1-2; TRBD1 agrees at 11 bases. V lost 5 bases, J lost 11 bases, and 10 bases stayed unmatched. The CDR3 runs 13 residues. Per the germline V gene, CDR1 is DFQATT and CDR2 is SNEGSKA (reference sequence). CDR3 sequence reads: CSASGTGGFGYTF. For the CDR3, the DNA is TGCAGTGCTTCCGGGACAGGGGGTTTTGGTTACACCTTC.

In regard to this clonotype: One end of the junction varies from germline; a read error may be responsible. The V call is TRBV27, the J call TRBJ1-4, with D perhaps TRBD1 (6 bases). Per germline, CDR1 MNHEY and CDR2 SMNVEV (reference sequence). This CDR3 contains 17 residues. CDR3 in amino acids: CTSSLQDSLKGDEKLFF. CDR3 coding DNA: TGCACCAGCAGTTTACAAGACAGTCTTAAGGGGGATGAAAAACTGTTTTTT.

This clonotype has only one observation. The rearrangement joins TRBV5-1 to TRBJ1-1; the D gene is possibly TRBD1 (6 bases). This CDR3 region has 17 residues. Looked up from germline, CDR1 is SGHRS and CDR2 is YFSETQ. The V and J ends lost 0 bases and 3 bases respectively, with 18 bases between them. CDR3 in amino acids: CASSLGPLGGQDTEAFF. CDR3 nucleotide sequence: TGCGCCAGCAGCTTGGGGCCCCTTGGGGGCCAGGACACTGAAGCTTTCTTT.

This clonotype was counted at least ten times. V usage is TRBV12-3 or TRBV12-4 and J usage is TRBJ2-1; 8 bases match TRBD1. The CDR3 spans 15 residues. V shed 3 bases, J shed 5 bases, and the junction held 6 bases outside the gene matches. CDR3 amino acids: CASSFGQGFHNEQFF. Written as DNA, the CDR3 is TGTGCCAGCAGTTTCGGACAGGGTTTTCACAATGAGCAGTTCTTC.

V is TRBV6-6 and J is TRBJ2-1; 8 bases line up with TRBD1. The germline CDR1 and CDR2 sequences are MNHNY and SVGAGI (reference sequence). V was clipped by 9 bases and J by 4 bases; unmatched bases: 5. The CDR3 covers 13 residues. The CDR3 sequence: CASTTGDYNEQFF. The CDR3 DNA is TGTGCCAGTACGACAGGGGATTACAATGAGCAGTTCTTC.

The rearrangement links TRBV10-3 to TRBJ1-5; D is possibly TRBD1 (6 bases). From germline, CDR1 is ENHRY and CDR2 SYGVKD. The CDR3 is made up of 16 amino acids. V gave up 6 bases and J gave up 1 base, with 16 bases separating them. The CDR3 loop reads CAISEGQRGSNQPQHF. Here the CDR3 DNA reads TGTGCCATCAGCGAAGGACAGAGAGGAAGCAATCAGCCCCAGCATTTT.

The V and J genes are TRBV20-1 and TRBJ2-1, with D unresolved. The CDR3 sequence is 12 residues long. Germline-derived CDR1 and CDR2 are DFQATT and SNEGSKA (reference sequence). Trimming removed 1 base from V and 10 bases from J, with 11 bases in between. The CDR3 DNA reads TGCAGTGCTAGAGTTCCGTCAGACGAGCAGTTCTTC. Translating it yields CSARVPSDEQFF.

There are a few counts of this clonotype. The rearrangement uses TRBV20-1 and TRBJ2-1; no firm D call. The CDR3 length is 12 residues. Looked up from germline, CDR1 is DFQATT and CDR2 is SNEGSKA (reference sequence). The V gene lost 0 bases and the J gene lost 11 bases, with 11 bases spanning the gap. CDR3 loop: CSARDGRTQQFF. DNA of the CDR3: TGCAGTGCTAGAGATGGGCGTACGCAGCAGTTCTTC.

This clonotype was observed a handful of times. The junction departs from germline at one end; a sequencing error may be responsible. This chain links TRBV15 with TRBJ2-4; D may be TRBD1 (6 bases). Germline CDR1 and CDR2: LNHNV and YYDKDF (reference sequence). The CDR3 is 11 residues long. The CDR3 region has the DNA TGTGCCACCAGCGTAAGGGACATTCTGTACTTC. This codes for CATSVRDILYF.

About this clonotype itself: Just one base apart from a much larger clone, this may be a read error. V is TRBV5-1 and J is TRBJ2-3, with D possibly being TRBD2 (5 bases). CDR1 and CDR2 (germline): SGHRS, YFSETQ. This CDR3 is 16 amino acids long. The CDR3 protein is CASSLGVDREGDAQYF. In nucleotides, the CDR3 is TGCGCCAGCAGCTTGGGGGTCGATCGGGAAGGAGATGCGCAGTATTTT.